Listed below are T cell receptor beta chains from one sample, sequenced in a study of CD8+CD57+ T cells in acquired aplastic anemia. TCRdb recomputed calls from the reads with MiXCR, one row per CDR3 protein. The sample shows 200,000 or so distinct CDR3 sequences, 55% to 65% of them seen only once. Sequenced sample: sorted CD4+, CD8+, or CD8+CD57+ T cells (not recorded which) from PBMCs. The receptors derive from a human donor with aplastic anemia. CDR3s include the opening cysteine and the closing phenylalanine or tryptophan. D genes are given only for firm matches. The size field is filled for only some rows; it gives once, few, many or a size class.

v_gene: TRBV27
d_gene: TRBD1
abundance: -
j_gene: TRBJ1-2
CDR3aa: CASSTGGYGYTF
CDR3nt: TGTGCCAGCAGTACAGGGGGCTATGGCTACACCTTC

v_gene: TRBV7-8
d_gene: -
abundance: -
j_gene: TRBJ1-3
CDR3aa: CASSSRQSLGNTIYF
CDR3nt: TGTGCTAGCAGCTCGCGACAGTCTCTTGGAAACACCATATATTTT

v_gene: TRBV15
d_gene: TRBD1
abundance: -
j_gene: TRBJ2-7
CDR3aa: CATSIRQGGNEQYF
CDR3nt: TGTGCCACCAGCATCAGACAGGGGGGGAACGAGCAGTACTTC

v_gene: TRBV10-3
d_gene: TRBD2
abundance: -
j_gene: TRBJ2-1
CDR3aa: CAISGHASGGAHEQFF
CDR3nt: TGTGCCATCAGTGGACACGCTAGCGGGGGGGCACATGAGCAGTTCTTC

v_gene: TRBV10-3
d_gene: -
abundance: -
j_gene: TRBJ1-1
CDR3aa: CAISPTGLNTEAFF
CDR3nt: TGTGCCATCAGTCCGACAGGACTGAACACTGAAGCTTTCTTT

v_gene: TRBV15
d_gene: -
abundance: -
j_gene: TRBJ1-1
CDR3aa: CATSRDRAENTEAFF
CDR3nt: TGTGCCACCAGCAGAGATAGGGCAGAGAACACTGAAGCTTTCTTT

v_gene: TRBV15
d_gene: TRBD1
abundance: -
j_gene: TRBJ2-1
CDR3aa: CATSRPGQGGNEQFF
CDR3nt: TGTGCCACCAGCAGACCGGGACAGGGAGGAAATGAGCAGTTCTTC

v_gene: TRBV7-2
d_gene: -
abundance: -
j_gene: TRBJ2-1
CDR3aa: CASRVTSNEQFF
CDR3nt: TGTGCCAGCCGAGTAACGAGCAATGAGCAGTTCTTC

v_gene: TRBV7-7
d_gene: -
abundance: -
j_gene: TRBJ2-3
CDR3aa: CASSPQGPLDTQYF
CDR3nt: TGTGCCAGCAGCCCGCAGGGGCCACTAGATACGCAGTATTTT

v_gene: TRBV5-5
d_gene: -
abundance: many
j_gene: TRBJ1-1
CDR3aa: CAGSLGENTEAFF
CDR3nt: TGTGCCGGCAGCTTGGGCGAGAACACTGAAGCTTTCTTT